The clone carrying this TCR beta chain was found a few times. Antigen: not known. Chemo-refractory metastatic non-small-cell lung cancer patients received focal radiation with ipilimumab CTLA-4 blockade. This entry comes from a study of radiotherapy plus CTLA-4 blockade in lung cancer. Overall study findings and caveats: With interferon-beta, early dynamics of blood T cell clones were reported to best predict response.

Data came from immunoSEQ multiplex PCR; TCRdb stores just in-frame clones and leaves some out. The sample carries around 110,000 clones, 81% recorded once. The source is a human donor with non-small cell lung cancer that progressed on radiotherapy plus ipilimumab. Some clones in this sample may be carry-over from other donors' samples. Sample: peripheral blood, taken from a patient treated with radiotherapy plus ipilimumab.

This CDR3 is CASSLPQGKVARQEETQYF. The CDR3, as DNA: TGTGCCAGCAGCCTCCCCCAGGGGAAAGTAGCGAGACAAGAAGAGACCCAGTACTTC. This rearrangement joins TRBV7-8 to TRBJ2-5, with D maybe TRBD1 (6 bases). Trimming took off 5 bases at V and 3 bases at J, with 28 bases between the two ends. The length of the CDR3 is 19 residues. Per germline, CDR1 SGHVS and CDR2 FQNEAQ.